This T cell receptor beta chain emerged from a study of regulatory T cells in long-lasting Graves disease. Both iRepertoire HTBI primers and Arm-PCR of CDR3 regions were used to build the TCR beta libraries. Each CDR3 protein is one row after TCRdb ran MiXCR on the multiplex PCR reads. The sample holds 200,000 to 250,000 distinct CDR3 sequences; 20% to 25% are singletons and the top ten take approximately 15%. Stated time point: newly diagnosed GD, antithyroid drugs for less than 3 months. PBMC-derived RNA was used for the TCR library. Patient provenance is recorded as an endocrinology department in Xi'an, China. Blood from the periphery, approximately 8.6 milliliters in all, was drawn into EDTA tubes. Whole-study findings and limits: It was in persistent disease that TRBV28, TRBJ1-2 and TRBJ2-5 were favored.

Many counts were recorded for this clonotype. The antigen is not known. Trimming left V 5 bases short and J 0 bases short, with 11 bases between. The CDR3 covers 15 residues. The germline gives CDR1 LNHNV, CDR2 YYDKDF (reference sequence). The material was peripheral blood mononuclear cells (PBMCs), obtained at new diagnosis, from a patient treated with antithyroid drugs. The TCR sequence derives from a female donor with Graves disease. This chain joins TRBV15 and TRBJ1-3; no clear D. CDR3 protein: CATSPEIASGNTIYF. In nucleotides, the CDR3 is TGTGCCACCAGCCCAGAGATCGCCTCTGGAAACACCATATATTTT.